This paragraph reports one T cell receptor (beta chain). What it binds is not known. Under the authors' procedure: It was from CDR3 differences across clinicopathological groups that a distant-metastasis classifier for papillary thyroid cancer was built. TCRdb re-called the PCR reads via MiXCR. The V and J calls reflect TCRdb's pipeline rather than the authors' work. The sample lists thousands of clones; 25% to 30% were seen once. The data derive from a study of metastatic and nonmetastatic thyroid tumors. Study-level information: Malignant thyroid and benign thyroid patients provided blood and tumor or nodule tissue whose repertoires were compared. Overall study results and limits: Benign nodules reportedly had significantly lower TCR beta diversity than malignant thyroid tumors in blood and tumor.

No treatment of any kind had been given to any patient before thyroid surgery. This CDR3 has 14 amino acids. Germline V CDR1 and CDR2: GTSNPN, SVGIG (reference sequence). V dropped 1 base and J dropped 10; count of bases not matched to a gene: 8. The chain employs TRBV30 and TRBJ2-2; 8 nucleotides match TRBD2. This receptor was taken from a male donor with papillary thyroid cancer or a benign thyroid nodule (not recorded which). Some clones in this sample may be carry-over from other donors' samples. Sequenced input: tumor tissue. This CDR3 reads CAWSATGGEEELFF. CDR3 sequence (DNA): TGTGCCTGGAGTGCGACGGGGGGGGAAGAGGAGCTGTTTTTT.